The source of this T cell receptor (beta chain) is a study of post-analysis software for immune sequencing data. Turning to the study itself: Relapsing-remitting, secondary progressive and progressive-relapsing courses of multiple sclerosis were included.

General study points: The study found significantly lower normalized Chao1 diversity in multiple sclerosis patients than in controls. Batch-matched samples strongly co-clustered by F measure. When patients were compared with controls, about 5 TRBV segments were more frequent, TRBV5-6, TRBV5-1 and TRBV20-1 among them.

Unique-molecular-identifier-tagged TCR beta cDNA libraries were used. cDNA molecules numbering 450,000 to 650,000 came from approximately 0.91 to 9.4 million T cells. Each CDR3 protein is one row after TCRdb ran MiXCR on the PCR reads. The sample yields hundreds of thousands of distinct CDR3 sequences, about 27% seen once. Comments on this clonotype: What it binds is not known.

The germline V and J ends were trimmed by 3 bases and 2 bases, with 7 bases remaining between them. Per the germline V gene, CDR1 is MNHEY and CDR2 is SMNVEV (reference sequence). The CDR3 spans 14 residues. This receptor was identified in a girl aged 10-17 years with multiple sclerosis. The specimen was blood. This chain joins TRBV27 and TRBJ1-4, with D possibly TRBD1 on 5 matching bases. The CDR3 coding sequence is TGTGCCAGCAGTTTCGGGGGGACTAATGAAAAACTGTTTTTT. Residues: CASSFGGTNEKLFF.